These T cell receptor beta chains were read from a single sample in a study of blood T cell repertoires in COVID-19. Sequencing was performed with immunoSEQ multiplex PCR; in TCRdb, only in-frame clones are kept and a portion is missing. The top ten clones hold approximately 0.93% of a sample with over 150,000 clones, about 87% of them seen once. The sample consisted of peripheral blood. The receptors shown here come from a woman in her late teens or twenties who had recovered from COVID-19. Each CDR3 is given with its conserved first and last residue. The D gene is left open where the match is weak. For some rows the clone size is stated as once, few or many, or as a class when expanded; others skip it.

>TRBD2|TRBV19|once|TRBJ2-3
CASSTPGLAGGADTQYF
TGTGCCAGTAGTACCCCGGGACTAGCGGGAGGGGCAGATACGCAGTATTTT
>-|TRBV10-3|-|TRBJ2-5
CAISESGSGETQYF
TGTGCCATCAGTGAGTCAGGGAGTGGAGAGACCCAGTACTTC
>TRBD2|TRBV4-1|few|TRBJ2-5
CASSPLAGGVETQYF
TGCGCCAGCAGCCCCCTAGCGGGAGGTGTAGAGACCCAGTACTTC
>TRBD1|TRBV2|-|TRBJ1-2
CAGVMTGGDGYTF
TGTGCCGGGGTTATGACAGGGGGGGATGGCTACACCTTC
>-|TRBV6-6|-|TRBJ2-1
CASSHITGKRHNEQFF
TGTGCCAGCAGTCATATTACAGGGAAGAGGCACAATGAGCAGTTCTTC
>-|TRBV4-3|-|TRBJ2-7
CASSQESGVSAPFEQYF
TGCGCCAGCAGCCAAGAATCAGGGGTTTCCGCCCCGTTTGAGCAGTACTTC
>TRBD1|TRBV5-5|few|TRBJ1-2
CASSPDRGGGYTF
TGTGCCAGCAGCCCTGACAGGGGCGGGGGCTACACCTTC
>-|TRBV5-6|-|TRBJ1-6
CASSSRGLGSPLHF
TGTGCCAGCAGCAGCAGGGGTTTAGGTTCACCCCTCCACTTT
>-|TRBV6-4|few|TRBJ1-6
CASSETGNSPLHF
TGTGCCAGCAGTGAAACAGGAAATTCACCCCTCCACTTT
>TRBD1|TRBV4-1|few|TRBJ2-7
CASSQEASGQAFTYEQYF
TGCGCCAGCAGCCAAGAAGCTTCCGGACAGGCCTTTACCTACGAGCAGTACTTC
>TRBD2|TRBV13|-|TRBJ2-3
CASSLGALTSGGAPQYF
TGTGCCAGCAGCTTAGGGGCTCTGACTAGCGGGGGGGCCCCGCAGTATTTT